These T cell receptor beta chains were read from a single sample in a study of T cell changes during pregnancy in multiple sclerosis. TCRdb's copy holds only in-frame clones and misses some; the assay was immunoSEQ multiplex PCR. The sample holds tens of thousands of clones, 92% seen once. The specimen comprised peripheral blood, sampled in the first trimester of pregnancy. The origin of the receptors is a female donor in good health, enrolled as a control in a pregnancy study. Both conserved end residues are part of each CDR3. D genes are given only for firm matches.

V gene	J gene	D gene	CDR3 protein
TRBV7-8	TRBJ2-1	TRBD2	CASSSVKRLAGAKYSYNEQFF
TRBV2	TRBJ2-1	TRBD2	CASSSPRAGARPSSYNEQFF
TRBV28	TRBJ2-7	.	CASSSPLENSPYEQYF
TRBV19	TRBJ1-5	.	CASSHRDIGNQPQHF
TRBV9	TRBJ2-1	TRBD2	CASSVDPSGRVYDEQFF
TRBV5-5	TRBJ2-5	TRBD2	CASSQIGLAGAETQYF
TRBV21-1	TRBJ2-7	.	CASSTRQGYEQYF
TRBV19	TRBJ1-4	.	CASRKRPGEGEKLFF
TRBV5-1	TRBJ1-1	.	CASSSTPGAQGEAFF
TRBV6-5	TRBJ2-1	.	CASSYLGGGSDDEQFF
TRBV6-1	TRBJ2-7	.	CASTFAGMTYEQYF
TRBV4-1	TRBJ2-7	.	CASSQDRDTVSYEQYF
TRBV6-1	TRBJ1-5	.	CASSEALRGLGQPQHF
TRBV9	TRBJ2-2	.	CATNPRGPNTGELFF
TRBV21-1	TRBJ2-7	.	CASSKVIDCTYEQYF
TRBV30	TRBJ1-2	TRBD1	CAWAQGANDGYTF
TRBV4-1	TRBJ2-3	.	CASSPKGDFFQYF
TRBV7-9	TRBJ2-7	TRBD2	CASSPLAGGPDEQYF
TRBV13	TRBJ2-7	TRBD2	CASSSGGEDYEQYF
TRBV5-1	TRBJ2-3	.	CASSMGLVTDTQYF
TRBV2	TRBJ2-1	.	CASSEGANEQFF
TRBV5-4	TRBJ2-3	.	CASSLATSRSDTQYF
TRBV6-6	TRBJ1-4	.	CASSSTGFPNEKLFF
TRBV11-2	TRBJ2-1	TRBD2	CASSRTSGSYNEQFF